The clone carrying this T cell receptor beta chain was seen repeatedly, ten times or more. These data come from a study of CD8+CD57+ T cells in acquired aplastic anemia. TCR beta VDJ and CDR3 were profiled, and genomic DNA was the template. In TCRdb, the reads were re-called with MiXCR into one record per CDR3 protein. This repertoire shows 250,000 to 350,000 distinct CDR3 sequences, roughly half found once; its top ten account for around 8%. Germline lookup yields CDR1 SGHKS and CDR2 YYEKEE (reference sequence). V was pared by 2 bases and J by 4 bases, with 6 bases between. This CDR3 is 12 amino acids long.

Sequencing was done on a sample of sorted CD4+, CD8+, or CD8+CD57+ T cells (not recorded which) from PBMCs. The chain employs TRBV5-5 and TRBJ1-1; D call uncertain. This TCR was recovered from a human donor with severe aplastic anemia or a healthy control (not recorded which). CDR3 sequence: CASSFPSTEAFF. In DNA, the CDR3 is TGTGCCAGCAGCTTTCCGAGCACTGAAGCTTTCTTT.